This record covers a single T cell receptor (beta chain). Its specificity is unknown. The data were produced by immunoSEQ multiplex PCR, yet TCRdb's version contains in-frame clones alone and is incomplete. The sample holds roughly 250,000 clones, 93% seen once. This entry comes from a study of T cell responses to AZD1222 COVID-19 vaccine. Study-wide results and limits: There were vaccine-associated CD4 TCRs across spike, dominant at 160-218 and 743-854. Compared with day 0, the breadth and depth of the Spike-specific TCR repertoire rose significantly after two doses of AZD1222. Only six individuals given AZD1222 were seropositive at baseline.

In germline, CDR1 is MNHEY, CDR2 SMNVEV (reference sequence). Trimming pared 6 bases from V and 4 bases from J, leaving 12 bases between. The CDR3 is 14 residues long. The source was peripheral blood, collected on day 0 of AZD1222 vaccination. The chain employs TRBV27 and TRBJ2-2; weak D call: TRBD2 (6 bases). The TCR was taken from an adult in good health. CDR3 amino acids: CASRGASATGELFF. CDR3 in DNA: TGTGCCAGCAGAGGAGCTAGCGCCACCGGGGAGCTGTTTTTT.